This T cell receptor beta chain was sequenced for a study of regulatory T cells in long-lasting Graves disease (TCRdb year 2021). With regard to the full study: In the newly diagnosed Graves' disease group, patients had been taking antithyroid drugs for less than 3 months. Persistent Graves' disease patients were compared with newly diagnosed Graves' disease patients by peripheral blood TCR sequencing and RNA sequencing. The study was conducted in China and was registered as a clinical trial. A total of roughly 35 samples underwent TCR sequencing: approximately 13 from persistent and about 20 from newly diagnosed Graves' disease patients.

This clonotype was counted only a few times. Its antigen specificity is not known. No much larger clone is present one base from it, and per-base qualities are unavailable. Study-level results and caveats: Persistent patients shared more public clonotypes among themselves (around 2,800) than newly diagnosed patients did (approximately 970). Only the TCR beta chain was sequenced and analyzed. Persistent Graves' disease patients showed lower TCR Shannon entropy and fewer highly expanded clones than newly diagnosed patients, suggesting clonal expansion. The authors noted that the small sample size was a limitation that may lower accuracy. Preferential use of TRBV28, TRBJ1-2 and TRBJ2-5 was observed in persistent disease, whereas TRBV20-1 and TRBJ2-1 were favored in newly diagnosed disease. Only peripheral blood was studied, because thyroid tissue, the primary lesion, was inaccessible.

Receptor amplification or capture employed multiplex PCR. TCRdb lists the instrument as Illumina HiSeq 4000. CDR3 regions were amplified by Arm-PCR with iRepertoire HTBI primers to construct TCR beta libraries. Gel purification was performed on PCR products prior to sequencing. The source study handled its data this way. Across samples, roughly 60 TRBV and 14 TRBJ segments were identified and used for gene usage analysis of CDR3 amino acid clonotypes. COPE and FqMerger were used to merge the filtered high-quality paired reads into contigs. BLAST was used to align contigs to IMGT TRBV, TRBD and TRBJ reference genes, with CDR3 defined following IMGT. Any clonotype with a frequency above 0.1% was classified as a highly expanded clone. Shannon entropy served as the measure of repertoire diversity, while the Gini coefficient captured V-J evenness. Public clonotypes were defined as clonotypes shared by more than one individual. TCRdb reanalyzed the raw reads on its own, using fastp at Q25 for trimming and MiXCR for clone calling, and kept in-frame beta chains. A single entry per CDR3 protein holds the most common genes and DNA from its merged rows. The V and J calls follow TCRdb's processing rather than the paper's. The sample table shows hundreds of thousands of distinct CDR3 sequences, and about 16% are seen once. The top ten clonotypes cover about 12% of the sample.

CDR1 SGHTA and CDR2 FQGNSA were looked up in the germline V gene. The CDR3 spans 14 residues, from the cysteine through the phenylalanine. CDR3 DNA is the only sequence kept; it has 42 bases, read in frame from the first base. V is cut back by 5 bases and J by 4 bases, with 6 bases in the junction unmatched. Sample time point, as interpreted from the label and publication: newly diagnosed GD, antithyroid drugs for less than 3 months. For both TCR sequencing and RNA sequencing, RNA was extracted from PBMCs using TRIzol. The diagnosis of Graves' disease was made according to American Thyroid Association guidelines. Patients for the study were recruited at an endocrinology department in Xi'an, China. Each patient gave about 8.1 milliliters of peripheral blood, collected in an EDTA anticoagulant tube. Ficoll Paque Plus density gradient separation was used to isolate PBMCs, and no further T cell sorting was performed. An Agilent 2100 Bioanalyzer and agarose gel were used to check RNA quality, and a NanoDrop 2000 was used to measure RNA concentration.

The same data also went into a second study, on T cells in Graves' hyperthyroidism and ophthalmopathy. According to the second study: Graves' hyperthyroidism was defined as stable when no progression to ophthalmopathy occurred over 18 months of follow-up. Hyperthyroidism patients were aged 18 to 65 years and newly diagnosed, with disease duration of less than 2 months. Any patient with an uncontrolled infection, another autoimmune disease, pregnancy or lactation was excluded. Clinical symptoms, serum thyroxine and TRAb, thyroid ultrasound, and orbital computed tomography formed the basis for the diagnoses. For the first round of RT-PCR on the TCR CDR3, the HTBI primer set was used together with the Qiagen OneStep RT-PCR kit. Most expanded thyroid clonotypes (frequency above 0.001) were also found in blood, which suggests that blood repertoires may mirror thyroid immune responses. Ophthalmopathy was separated from stable hyperthyroidism by a 13 V-J signature model, with around 90% sensitivity and 81% to 83% specificity obtained in cross-validation and 80%/75% obtained in testing. During validation, the model predicted progression to ophthalmopathy a median of around 7 months ahead of onset, with around 70% sensitivity and less than 85% specificity. To identify TCR V-J signatures that set the groups apart, the researchers used a discovery cohort of about a hundred patients, made up of around 42 with Graves' ophthalmopathy and 57 with stable Graves' hyperthyroidism. Prospective prediction of ophthalmopathy was tested in an independent validation cohort of 18 hyperthyroidism patients and 17 patients who later progressed to ophthalmopathy. For training and testing, the roughly 93 patients in the discovery cohort were randomly divided in a 7:3 ratio. In over five Graves' hyperthyroidism patients, the study also compared T-cell repertoires from thyroid tissue with T-cell repertoires from blood. After sampling, hyperthyroidism patients received methimazole starting at 30 mg daily, and ophthalmopathy patients received high-dose intravenous methylprednisolone. Libraries were constructed in a second round of multiplex PCR, after which size selection and purification were performed. Sequencing of the libraries was done on an Illumina HiSeq2000 using paired-end 100 bp reads. SOAPnuke was used to process the raw data, with reads discarded if the reads contained adapters or uncalled bases, had a mean Phred below 15, or lacked an exact constant-primer or identifier match. High-quality paired reads were merged using COPE v1.2.5, and each unique nucleotide sequence was defined as a clonotype. MiTCR v1.1 was used to align clonotypes to the IMGT TRBV, TRBD and TRBJ reference segments. The analysis was restricted to V-J combinations with a frequency above 0.0001, which together covered around 99% of the repertoires. A TCS score was defined as the ratio of F50 (clonal expansion) to E x V (chaos), with BLOSUM62-based TCRdist applied between CDR3 peptides within each V-J. Welch's t-statistics and random forest reduced roughly 500 V-J features to 13, which were used in a naive Bayes classifier (R e1071). No statistical method was used to set the sample size in advance, and investigators knew the group allocation. According to the paper, TCR Vbeta CDR3 sequencing was carried out on approximately 140 peripheral blood samples, which came from over 40 ophthalmopathy, approximately 72 hyperthyroidism and about 17 progressor patients.

Sequences were derived from peripheral blood mononuclear cells (PBMCs), sampled at new diagnosis, from a patient treated with antithyroid drugs. The sequence joins TRBV7-2 to TRBJ2-3; 7 bases in between match TRBD2. The origin of this receptor is a man aged 18-30 years with Graves disease. Donor details come from another sample of the same person, matched by shared clones. The DNA sequence follows: TGTGCCAGCAGCCTCGGGGGGTTGCCAGATACGCAGTATTTT. This sequence encodes CASSLGGLPDTQYF.